The sequence of this T cell receptor (beta chain) was determined in a study of T cell repertoires in cytomegalovirus infection. V was pared by 0 bases and J by 5 bases, with 1 base of the junction left unmatched. The CDR3 totals 14 residues. Germline CDR1 LNHNV, CDR2 YYDKDF (reference sequence). About this clonotype itself: Its cognate antigen is unknown.

MiXCR, applied by TCRdb to the reads, yields one record per CDR3 protein. The top ten hold roughly 67% of the sample, which has tens of thousands of distinct CDR3 sequences, roughly 20% seen once. The receptor's source is a human donor in good health (CMV status not recorded). Some clones in this sample may be carry-over from other donors' samples. V gene TRBV15 combines with J gene TRBJ1-2; 9 bases align to TRBD1. Specimen: CD8+ T cells from cultured PBMCs, collected from culture after CMV antigen stimulation. CDR3 in amino acids: CATSRDGTGYGYTF. DNA of the CDR3: TGTGCCACCAGCAGAGATGGGACAGGGTATGGCTACACCTTC. Full variable domain (rest looked up from reference TRBV15 and TRBJ1-2): DAMVIQNPRYQVTQFGKPVTLSCSQTLNHNVMYWYQQKSSQAPKLLFHYYDKDFNNEADTPDNFQSRRPNTSFCFLDIRSPGLGDTAMYLCATSRDGTGYGYTFGSGTRLTVV.